This TCR beta chain was captured by sequencing in a study of T cell repertoires in cytomegalovirus infection. Study overall: An indication of both CMV infection and matching HLA type came from public TCR beta signatures.

TCRdb analysed the reads with MiXCR anew, one entry per CDR3 protein. Here the sample spans 200,000 to 300,000 distinct CDR3 sequences, around 13% being singletons. Germline loops: CDR1 SNHLY, CDR2 FYNNEI. The J segment lost 3 bases and the V segment lost 7 bases, leaving 6 bases of the junction unmatched. The CDR3 runs 14 residues. Broader study findings: Summed frequency of public TCR beta families distinguished CMV carriers with the relevant HLA. The ex vivo response was dominated by HLA-C-restricted CMV-specific TCR beta clonotypes.

There are a few counts of this clonotype. Its target is unknown. The receptor was isolated from a human donor in good health (CMV status not recorded). Some clones in this sample may be carry-over from other donors' samples. The chain combines TRBV2 with TRBJ1-1; 9 nucleotides match TRBD1. The sample consisted of PBMCs. The CDR3: CASMFDRGDTEAFF. CDR3 nucleotide sequence: TGTGCCAGCATGTTCGACAGGGGGGACACTGAAGCTTTCTTT.